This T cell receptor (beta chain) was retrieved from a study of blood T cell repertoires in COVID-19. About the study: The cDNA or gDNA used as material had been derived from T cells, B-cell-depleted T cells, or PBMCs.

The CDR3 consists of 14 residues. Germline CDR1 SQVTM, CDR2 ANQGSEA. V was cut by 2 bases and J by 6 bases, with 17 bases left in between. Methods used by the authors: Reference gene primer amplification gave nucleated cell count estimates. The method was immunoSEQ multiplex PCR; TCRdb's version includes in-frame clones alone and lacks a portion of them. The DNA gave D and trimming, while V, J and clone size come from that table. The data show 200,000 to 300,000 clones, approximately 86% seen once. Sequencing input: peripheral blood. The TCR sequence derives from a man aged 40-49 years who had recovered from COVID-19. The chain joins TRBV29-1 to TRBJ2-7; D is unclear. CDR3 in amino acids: CSVEFVRLPGEQYF. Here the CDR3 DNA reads TGCAGCGTTGAATTTGTCAGGCTACCTGGCGAGCAGTACTTC.